The 3 T cell receptor beta chains presented below share a single source sample, sequenced in a study of cytomegalovirus exposure and HLA in healthy donors. The PCR used 60 Vbeta and 13 Jbeta primers. The method was immunoSEQ multiplex PCR; TCRdb's version includes in-frame clones alone and lacks a portion of them. Here the sample spans 100,000 or so clones, roughly 70% being singletons. Sample: PBMCs. Every receptor here comes from a man aged 40-55 years in good health and CMV-seronegative.

This chain joins TRBV19 and TRBJ1-5; D unclear. The V end lost 0 bases, the J end lost 4 bases, and 13 bases lay between the germline ends. Looked up from germline, CDR1 is LNHDA and CDR2 is SQIVND (reference sequence). This CDR3 contains 16 residues. In DNA form, the CDR3 reads TGTGCCAGTAGTATAGATTCGGGGTATTATAATCAGCCCCAGCATTTT. Translating gives CASSIDSGYYNQPQHF.

J is TRBJ2-5 and V is TRBV7-9; 8 bases align to TRBD1. This CDR3 comprises 16 residues. The trim removed 3 bases at V and 2 bases at J, leaving 8 bases unmatched. Per the germline V gene, CDR1 is SEHNR and CDR2 is FQNEAQ (reference sequence). The CDR3 loop is CASSFPGQVLQETQYF. The CDR3 DNA sequence: TGTGCCAGCAGCTTCCCGGGACAGGTTTTACAAGAGACCCAGTACTTC.

The chain carries TRBV11-3 and TRBJ2-2; TRBD1 is a possible D gene (6 bases). CDR1 and CDR2 (germline): SGHNT, YENEEA. V lost 4 bases, J lost 4 bases, and 22 bases lay in between. The CDR3 consists of 18 residues. CDR3 DNA: TGTGCCAGCAGCTCAATTAATCCCTCAGGGGAGAGCACCGGGGAGCTGTTTTTT. Its protein product is CASSSINPSGESTGELFF. Together with reference TRBV11-3 and TRBJ2-2, the CDR3 gives the full variable domain: EAGVVQSPRYKIIEKKQPVAFWCNPISGHNTLYWYLQNLGQGPELLIRYENEEAVDDSQLPKDRFSAERLKGVDSTLKIQPAELGDSAVYLCASSSINPSGESTGELFFGEGSRLTVL.